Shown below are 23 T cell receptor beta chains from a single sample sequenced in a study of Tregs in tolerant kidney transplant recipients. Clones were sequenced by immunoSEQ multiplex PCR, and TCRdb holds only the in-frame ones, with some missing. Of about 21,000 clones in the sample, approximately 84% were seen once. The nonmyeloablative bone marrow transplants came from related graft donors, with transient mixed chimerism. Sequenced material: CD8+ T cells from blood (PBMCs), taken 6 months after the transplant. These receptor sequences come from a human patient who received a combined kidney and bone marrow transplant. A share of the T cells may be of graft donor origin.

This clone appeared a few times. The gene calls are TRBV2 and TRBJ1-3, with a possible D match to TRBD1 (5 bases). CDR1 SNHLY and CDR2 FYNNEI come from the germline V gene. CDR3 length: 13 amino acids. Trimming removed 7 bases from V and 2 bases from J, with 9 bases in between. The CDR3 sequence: CASKPGTGNTIYF. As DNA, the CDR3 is TGTGCCAGCAAGCCAGGGACTGGAAACACCATATATTTT.

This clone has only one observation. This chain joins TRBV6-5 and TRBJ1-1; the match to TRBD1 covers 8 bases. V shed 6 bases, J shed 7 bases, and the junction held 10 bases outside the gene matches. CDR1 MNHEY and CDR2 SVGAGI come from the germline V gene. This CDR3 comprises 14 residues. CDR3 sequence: CASRNRGVPHEAFF. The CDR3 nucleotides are TGTGCCAGCAGGAACAGGGGGGTACCACATGAAGCTTTCTTT.

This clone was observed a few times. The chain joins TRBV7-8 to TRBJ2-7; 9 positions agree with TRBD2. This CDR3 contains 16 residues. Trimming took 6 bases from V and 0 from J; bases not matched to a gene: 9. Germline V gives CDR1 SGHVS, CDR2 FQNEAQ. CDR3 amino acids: CASSRGFSGSSYEQYF. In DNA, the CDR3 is TGTGCCAGCAGTCGCGGGTTTAGCGGGAGCTCCTACGAGCAGTACTTC.

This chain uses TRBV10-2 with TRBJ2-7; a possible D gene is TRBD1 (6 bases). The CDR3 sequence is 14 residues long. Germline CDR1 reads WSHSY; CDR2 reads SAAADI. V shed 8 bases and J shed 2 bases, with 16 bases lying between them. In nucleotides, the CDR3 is TGCGCCAGCGGGCCTGGGGGCAGGGCCTACGAGCAGTACTTC. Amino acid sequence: CASGPGGRAYEQYF.

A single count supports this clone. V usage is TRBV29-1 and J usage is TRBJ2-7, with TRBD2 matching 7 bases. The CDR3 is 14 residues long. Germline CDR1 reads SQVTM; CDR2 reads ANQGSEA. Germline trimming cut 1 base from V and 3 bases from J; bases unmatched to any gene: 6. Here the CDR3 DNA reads TGCAGCGTTGAAGGGTGGGGGGGAAACTACGAGCAGTACTTC. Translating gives CSVEGWGGNYEQYF.

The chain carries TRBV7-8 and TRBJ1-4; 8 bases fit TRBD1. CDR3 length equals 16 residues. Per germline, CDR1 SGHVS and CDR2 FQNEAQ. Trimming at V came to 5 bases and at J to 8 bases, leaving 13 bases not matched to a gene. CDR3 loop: CASSPETGGWGEKLFF. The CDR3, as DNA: TGTGCCAGCAGCCCAGAAACAGGGGGATGGGGAGAAAAACTGTTTTTT.

The CDR3 is CASSQNRVSEQYF. CDR3 bases: TGCGCCAGCAGCCAGAATCGGGTCTCCGAGCAGTACTTC. The chain recombines TRBV4-1 with TRBJ2-7; no firm D call. With 3 bases removed from V and 6 bases from J, the gap between germline ends came to 12 bases. CDR3 length: 13 residues. Germline CDR1 and CDR2: MGHRA and YSYEKL.

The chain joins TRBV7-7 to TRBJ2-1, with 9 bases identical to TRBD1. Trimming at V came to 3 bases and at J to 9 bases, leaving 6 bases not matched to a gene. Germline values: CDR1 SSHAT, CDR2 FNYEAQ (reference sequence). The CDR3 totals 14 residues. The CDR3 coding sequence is TGTGCCAGCAGCTTCGGGACAGGGTATAGTGAGCAGTTCTTC. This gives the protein CASSFGTGYSEQFF.

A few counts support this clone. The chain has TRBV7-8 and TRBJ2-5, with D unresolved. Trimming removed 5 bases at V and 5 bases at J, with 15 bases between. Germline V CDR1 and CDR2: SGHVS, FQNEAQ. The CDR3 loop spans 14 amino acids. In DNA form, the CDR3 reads TGTGCCAGCAGCCGTAGACTGGAAGTTGAGACCCAGTACTTC. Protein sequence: CASSRRLEVETQYF.

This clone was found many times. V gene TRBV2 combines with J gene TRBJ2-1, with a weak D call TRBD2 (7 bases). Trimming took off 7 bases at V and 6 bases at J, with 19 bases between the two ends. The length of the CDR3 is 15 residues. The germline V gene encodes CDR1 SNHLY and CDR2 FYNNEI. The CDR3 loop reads CASTGGGAIGNEQFF. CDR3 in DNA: TGTGCCAGCACCGGAGGGGGGGCCATCGGCAATGAGCAGTTCTTC.

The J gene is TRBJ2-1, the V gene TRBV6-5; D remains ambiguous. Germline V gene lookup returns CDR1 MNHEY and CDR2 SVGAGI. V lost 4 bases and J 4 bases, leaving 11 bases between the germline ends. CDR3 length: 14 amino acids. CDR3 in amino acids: CASSSLYKYNEQFF. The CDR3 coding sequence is TGTGCCAGCAGTTCCCTTTACAAATACAATGAGCAGTTCTTC.

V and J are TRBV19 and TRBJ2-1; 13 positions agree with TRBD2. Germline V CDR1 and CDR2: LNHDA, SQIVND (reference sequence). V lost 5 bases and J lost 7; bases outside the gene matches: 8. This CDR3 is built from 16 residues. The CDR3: CASSWTSGGVSNEQFF. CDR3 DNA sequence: TGTGCCAGTAGTTGGACTAGCGGGGGCGTATCGAATGAGCAGTTCTTC.

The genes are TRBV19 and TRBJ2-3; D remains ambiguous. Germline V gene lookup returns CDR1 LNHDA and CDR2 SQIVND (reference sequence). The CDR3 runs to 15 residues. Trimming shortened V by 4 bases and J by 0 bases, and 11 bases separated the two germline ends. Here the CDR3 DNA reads TGTGCCAGTAGTAGGTCCAGTTCTAGCACAGATACGCAGTATTTT. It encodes CASSRSSSSTDTQYF.

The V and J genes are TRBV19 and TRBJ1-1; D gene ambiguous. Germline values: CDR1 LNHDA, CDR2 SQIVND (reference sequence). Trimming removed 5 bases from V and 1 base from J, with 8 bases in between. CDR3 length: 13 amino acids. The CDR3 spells CASSYHSNTEAFF. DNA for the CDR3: TGTGCCAGTAGTTACCACTCGAACACTGAAGCTTTCTTT.

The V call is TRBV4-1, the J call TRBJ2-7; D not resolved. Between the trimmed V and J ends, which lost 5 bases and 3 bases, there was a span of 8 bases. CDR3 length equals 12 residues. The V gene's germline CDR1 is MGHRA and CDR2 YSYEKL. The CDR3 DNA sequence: TGCGCCAGCAGCGGTCCGGGCTACGAGCAGTACTTC. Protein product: CASSGPGYEQYF.

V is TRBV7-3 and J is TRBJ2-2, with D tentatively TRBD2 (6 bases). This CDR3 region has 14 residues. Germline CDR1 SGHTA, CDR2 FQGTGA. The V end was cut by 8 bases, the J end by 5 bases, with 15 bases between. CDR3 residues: CASALLGGTGELFF. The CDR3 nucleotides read TGTGCCAGCGCCCTTCTGGGGGGTACCGGGGAGCTGTTTTTT.

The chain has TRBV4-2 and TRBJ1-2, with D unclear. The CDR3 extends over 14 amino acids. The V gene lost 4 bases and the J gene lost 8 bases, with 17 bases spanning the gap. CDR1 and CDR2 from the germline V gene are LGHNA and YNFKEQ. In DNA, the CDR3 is TGTGCCAGCAGCCTCCCCGGTTCGGGGAGAGGCTACACCTTC. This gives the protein CASSLPGSGRGYTF.

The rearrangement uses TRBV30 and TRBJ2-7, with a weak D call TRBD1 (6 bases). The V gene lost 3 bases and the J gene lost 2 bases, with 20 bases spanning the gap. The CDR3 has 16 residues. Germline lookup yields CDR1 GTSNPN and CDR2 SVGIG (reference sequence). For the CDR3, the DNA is TGTGCCTGGAGAGTTAATTTTGGGGGCAAGCCCTACGAGCAGTACTTC. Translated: CAWRVNFGGKPYEQYF.

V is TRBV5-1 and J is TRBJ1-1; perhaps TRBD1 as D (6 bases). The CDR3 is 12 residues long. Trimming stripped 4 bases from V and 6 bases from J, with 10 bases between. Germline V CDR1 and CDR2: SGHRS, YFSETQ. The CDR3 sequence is CASSPGTPEAFF. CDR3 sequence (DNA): TGCGCCAGCAGCCCCGGGACACCTGAAGCTTTCTTT.

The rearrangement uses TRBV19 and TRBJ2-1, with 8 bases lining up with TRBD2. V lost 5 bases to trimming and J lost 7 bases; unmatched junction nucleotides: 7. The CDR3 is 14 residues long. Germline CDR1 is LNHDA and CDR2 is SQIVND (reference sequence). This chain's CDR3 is CASSPSGSFNEQFF. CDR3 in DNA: TGTGCCAGTAGTCCCAGCGGGAGTTTTAATGAGCAGTTCTTC. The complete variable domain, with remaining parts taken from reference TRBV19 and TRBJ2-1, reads DGGITQSPKYLFRKEGQNVTLSCEQNLNHDAMYWYRQDPGQGLRLIYYSQIVNDFQKGDIAEGYSVSREKKESFPLTVTSAQKNPTAFYLCASSPSGSFNEQFFGPGTRLTVL.

The CDR3 spells CSGRDSYEQYF. The CDR3 DNA sequence: TGCAGCGGACGGGACTCCTACGAGCAGTACTTC. The chain has TRBV29-1 and TRBJ2-7; D is perhaps TRBD2 (5 bases). The germline V gene encodes CDR1 SQVTM and CDR2 ANQGSEA. Between the trimmed V and J ends, which lost 7 bases and 0 bases, there was a span of 7 bases. CDR3 length: 11 amino acids.

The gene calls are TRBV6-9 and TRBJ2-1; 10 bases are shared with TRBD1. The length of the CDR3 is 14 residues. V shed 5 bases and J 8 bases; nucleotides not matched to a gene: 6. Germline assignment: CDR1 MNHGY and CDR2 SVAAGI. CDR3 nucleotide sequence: TGTGCCAGCAGTCCGGGACAGGGGTTCCATGAGCAGTTCTTC. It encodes CASSPGQGFHEQFF.

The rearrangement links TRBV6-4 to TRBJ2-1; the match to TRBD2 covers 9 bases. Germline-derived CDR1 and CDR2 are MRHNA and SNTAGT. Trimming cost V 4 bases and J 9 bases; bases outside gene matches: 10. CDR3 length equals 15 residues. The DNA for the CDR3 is TGTGCCAGCAGTGGCTCGGCTAGCGGGAATGCTGAGCAGTTCTTC. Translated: CASSGSASGNAEQFF.